Included here is one TCR beta chain sequence, with context. The authors amplified TCR beta CDR3 regions from RNA transcripts. Second-round multiplex PCR followed a first-round RT-PCR using HTBI primers. From the multiplex PCR reads, TCRdb called clonotypes with MiXCR, one entry per CDR3 protein. The data show some 150,000 distinct CDR3 sequences, around 39% seen once. CDR3 length equals 14 residues. J lost 6 bases, V lost 6 bases, and 8 bases had no gene match. Germline-derived CDR1 and CDR2 are MNHEY and SVGEGT. This entry belongs to a study of Graves' ophthalmopathy and Graves' hyperthyroidism. The sequence derives from a man aged 25 to 40 with Graves' ophthalmopathy. Sequencing was done on a sample of peripheral blood. The rearrangement uses TRBV6-2 or TRBV6-3 and TRBJ1-1; 9 nucleotides align to TRBD1. The CDR3 region has the DNA TGTGCCAGCAGACTACAGGGGGCGCGCCCTGAAGCTTTCTTT. Its translation is CASRLQGARPEAFF.